The next 18 T cell receptor beta chains were all read from a single sample in a study of blood T cell repertoires in COVID-19. Sequenced by immunoSEQ multiplex PCR; TCRdb stores in-frame clones only, minus some. The sample lists roughly 340,000 clones, around 87% occurring once. Sequenced: PBMCs or T cells enriched from blood (not recorded which). Receptors originate from a man aged 18-30 years who had recovered from COVID-19.

V usage is TRBV19 and J usage is TRBJ2-3, with unresolved D. Germline CDR1 is LNHDA and CDR2 is SQIVND (reference sequence). The CDR3 is 13 residues long. V lost 6 bases, J lost 2 bases, and 9 bases lay in between. This CDR3 reads CASRNRATDTQYF. In DNA form, the CDR3 reads TGTGCCAGTAGAAACCGAGCCACAGATACGCAGTATTTT.

V is TRBV7-2 and J is TRBJ2-1, with 7 positions matching TRBD2. The CDR3 sequence is 16 residues long. Looked up from germline, CDR1 is SGHTA and CDR2 is FQGNSA. The junction had 13 bases not matched to a gene; V was cut back by 5 bases and J by 6 bases. The CDR3 region is CASSGGSSGWSNEQFF. For the CDR3, the DNA is TGTGCCAGCAGCGGGGGTTCTAGCGGTTGGTCCAATGAGCAGTTCTTC.

This chain connects TRBV12-3 or TRBV12-4 to TRBJ1-1; 8 bases agree with TRBD1. Losses at the gene ends were 5 bases for V and 3 bases for J; bases not matched to a gene: 2. The CDR3 has 13 residues. The CDR3 nucleotides are TGTGCCAGCAGTGACAGGGGAGACACTGAAGCTTTCTTT. Protein product: CASSDRGDTEAFF.

This clone was counted a few times. The CDR3 nucleotides read TGTGCCAGCAGCTTACGCGGCGCCACGCCCTTCACAGATACGCAGTATTTT. Translation: CASSLRGATPFTDTQYF. The V call is TRBV7-2, the J call TRBJ2-3; no reliable D call. From germline, CDR1 is SGHTA and CDR2 FQGNSA. The CDR3 loop spans 17 amino acids. V shed 2 bases and J shed 2 bases, with 17 bases lying between them.

The V and J genes are TRBV7-6 and TRBJ2-5; D gene unclear. CDR3 size: 14 residues. V dropped 3 bases and J dropped 3 bases, with 11 bases sitting between them. Germline CDR1 SGHVS, CDR2 FNYEAQ. The CDR3 protein is CASSFFDGEETQYF. Written as DNA, the CDR3 is TGTGCCAGCAGCTTTTTTGACGGAGAAGAGACCCAGTACTTC.

The genes are TRBV27 and TRBJ1-2; 7 nucleotides line up with TRBD1. Trimming cost V 1 base and J 0 bases; bases outside gene matches: 8. The CDR3 runs to 17 residues. The germline V gene encodes CDR1 MNHEY and CDR2 SMNVEV (reference sequence). This chain's CDR3 is CASSLYGTALANYGYTF. The DNA for the CDR3 is TGTGCCAGCAGTTTATACGGGACAGCCTTAGCTAACTATGGCTACACCTTC.

V gene TRBV19 combines with J gene TRBJ1-4; the match to TRBD1 covers 8 bases. The V segment lost 3 bases and the J segment 2 bases; nucleotides outside the gene matches: 2. CDR1 and CDR2 (germline): LNHDA, SQIVND (reference sequence). CDR3 size: 15 residues. The CDR3, as DNA: TGTGCCAGTAGTATCACAGGGGGGACTAATGAAAAACTGTTTTTT. Translating gives CASSITGGTNEKLFF.

The rearrangement uses TRBV5-1 and TRBJ2-7; TRBD1 agrees at 9 bases. V shed 0 bases, J shed 5 bases, and the junction held 3 bases outside the gene matches. The CDR3 contains 14 residues. Germline V gives CDR1 SGHRS, CDR2 YFSETQ. DNA of the CDR3: TGCGCCAGCAGCTTGGCCGGGACAGGGCACGAGCAGTACTTC. Translation: CASSLAGTGHEQYF.

This chain connects TRBV7-9 to TRBJ1-5; D is perhaps TRBD1 (5 bases). Trimming stripped 4 bases from V and 1 base from J, with 11 bases between. This CDR3 is built from 15 residues. Germline CDR1 SEHNR, CDR2 FQNEAQ (reference sequence). CDR3 sequence: CASSYMGGSNQPQHF. The CDR3 nucleotides read TGTGCCAGCAGCTACATGGGGGGGAGCAATCAGCCCCAGCATTTT.

As concerns this clone: The sample holds other DNA sequences that translate to the same CDR3. The chain is built from TRBV19 and TRBJ1-5; D unclear. Trimming stripped 2 bases from V and 2 bases from J, with 7 bases between. The CDR3 consists of 14 residues. CDR1 is LNHDA and CDR2 is SQIVND in the germline V gene (reference sequence). This chain's CDR3 is CASSIREGNQPQHF. In DNA, the CDR3 is TGTGCCAGTAGTATAAGGGAGGGCAATCAGCCCCAGCATTTT. Together with reference TRBV19 and TRBJ1-5, the CDR3 gives the full variable domain: DGGITQSPKYLFRKEGQNVTLSCEQNLNHDAMYWYRQDPGQGLRLIYYSQIVNDFQKGDIAEGYSVSREKKESFPLTVTSAQKNPTAFYLCASSIREGNQPQHFGDGTRLSIL.

The gene calls are TRBV9 and TRBJ2-1; a weak D match, TRBD1 (6 bases). Trimming cost V 4 bases and J 0 bases, with 11 bases left between them. Per the germline V gene, CDR1 is SGDLS and CDR2 is YYNGEE. This CDR3 contains 15 residues. The chain's CDR3 is CASSSTDSSYNEQFF. The CDR3 DNA sequence: TGTGCCAGCAGCTCCACGGACAGCTCCTACAATGAGCAGTTCTTC. The full variable domain, rest sourced from reference TRBV9 and TRBJ2-1, is DSGVTQTPKHLITATGQRVTLRCSPRSGDLSVYWYQQSLDQGLQFLIQYYNGEERAKGNILERFSAQQFPDLHSELNLSSLELGDSALYFCASSSTDSSYNEQFFGPGTRLTVL.

The V gene is TRBV12-3 or TRBV12-4, the J gene TRBJ2-3; D call uncertain. The CDR3 has 12 residues. The V gene lost 5 bases and the J gene lost 1 base, with 4 bases spanning the gap. The chain's CDR3 is CASSRGTDTQYF. For the CDR3, the DNA is TGTGCCAGCAGTCGGGGCACAGATACGCAGTATTTT.

The chain combines TRBV10-1 with TRBJ1-1, with D possibly TRBD1 on 6 matching bases. Per germline, CDR1 WNHNN and CDR2 SYGVQD (reference sequence). The germline V and J ends were trimmed by 7 bases and 8 bases, with 17 bases remaining between them. The CDR3 has 13 residues. The CDR3 is CASILRGSGEAFF. DNA for the CDR3: TGCGCCAGCATTCTCAGGGGTTCGGGGGAAGCTTTCTTT.

The V call is TRBV29-1, the J call TRBJ1-1, with D possibly TRBD1 on 6 matching bases. V lost 7 bases and J 0 bases, leaving 15 bases between the germline ends. The CDR3 totals 14 residues. Germline values: CDR1 SQVTM, CDR2 ANQGSEA. The CDR3 nucleotides are TGCAGCGCAGATCCCCAGGGGATGAACACTGAAGCTTTCTTT. Translated, it gives CSADPQGMNTEAFF.

This chain connects TRBV5-1 to TRBJ1-6; D is uncertain. The V gene lost 10 bases and the J gene lost 7 bases, with 15 bases spanning the gap. The CDR3 is 13 amino acids. Germline V lookup: CDR1 SGHRS, CDR2 YFSETQ. In DNA, the CDR3 is TGCGCCTCCGCCCGGGATTGGAATTCACCCCTCCACTTT. Amino acid sequence: CASARDWNSPLHF.

This clone was counted only a few times. This chain connects TRBV6-2 or TRBV6-3 to TRBJ2-7; 7 bases match TRBD1. V shed 2 bases, J shed 5 bases, and the junction held 9 bases outside the gene matches. CDR3 length equals 15 residues. The germline gives CDR1 MNHEY, CDR2 SVGEGT. The CDR3 DNA sequence: TGTGCCAGCAGTTACCTTCTTACAGGGGTCCACGAGCAGTACTTC. It yields the protein CASSYLLTGVHEQYF.

The CDR3 bases are TGCGCCAGCAGCTTGGGGGGCAACTACCAAGAGACCCAGTACTTC. Its protein is CASSLGGNYQETQYF. This rearrangement joins TRBV5-1 to TRBJ2-5; a possible D gene is TRBD1 (5 bases). The CDR3 runs to 15 residues. CDR1 and CDR2 (germline): SGHRS, YFSETQ. Trimming removed 0 bases from V and 0 bases from J, with 9 bases in between.

In its sample, this clone was seen a few times. The chain is built from TRBV25-1 and TRBJ2-7; D call uncertain. The V end lost 1 base, the J end lost 0 bases, and 7 bases lay between the germline ends. CDR1 is MGHDK and CDR2 is SYGVNS in the germline V gene. The CDR3 sequence is 14 residues long. CDR3 sequence: CASSEFGGSYEQYF. CDR3 coding DNA: TGTGCCAGCAGTGAATTTGGCGGCTCCTACGAGCAGTACTTC.